The 17 T cell receptor beta chains given below trace back to one sample, sequenced in a study of T cell responses to AZD1222 COVID-19 vaccine. Data came from immunoSEQ multiplex PCR; TCRdb stores just in-frame clones and leaves some out. The top ten hold about 7.4% of the sample, which has 120,000 or so clones, under 90% seen once. The sample was peripheral blood, taken on day 0 of AZD1222 vaccination. The receptors here all came from an adult in good health.

This chain links TRBV5-1 with TRBJ1-2; D is possibly TRBD1 (6 bases). The V gene lost 4 bases and the J gene lost 4 bases, with 14 bases spanning the gap. Germline CDR1 SGHRS, CDR2 YFSETQ. There are 14 residues in the CDR3. The DNA of the CDR3 is TGCGCCAGCAGCCCAAGGACAGAAGGCTATGGCTACACCTTC. Translated: CASSPRTEGYGYTF.

CDR3 DNA sequence: TGTGCCAGCAGCTTGGGTGAGACAGGGGTCTCAGATACGCAGTATTTT. It yields the protein CASSLGETGVSDTQYF. V and J are TRBV5-6 and TRBJ2-3; 8 bases fit TRBD1. Germline-derived CDR1 and CDR2 are SGHDT and YYEEEE. The CDR3 has 16 amino acids. V was pared by 0 bases and J by 4 bases, with 7 bases of the junction left unmatched.

The rearrangement links TRBV18 to TRBJ1-5; TRBD1 agrees at 8 bases. The CDR3 loop spans 15 amino acids. The germline V gene has CDR1 KGHSH and CDR2 LQKENI. V lost 3 bases, J lost 6 bases, and 7 bases stayed unmatched. The CDR3 protein is CASSPGQGSGQPQHF. The CDR3 nucleotides read TGTGCCAGCTCACCCGGACAGGGCTCAGGTCAGCCCCAGCATTTT.

The chain is built from TRBV28 and TRBJ2-2; the match to TRBD2 covers 11 bases. This CDR3 comprises 15 residues. Germline CDR1 reads MDHEN; CDR2 reads SYDVKM. The V gene end was trimmed by 3 bases and the J gene end by 5 bases; junction bases not matched to a gene: 2. In nucleotides, the CDR3 is TGTGCCAGCAGTTTGACTAGCGGGGTGACCGGGGAGCTGTTTTTT. This codes for CASSLTSGVTGELFF. The full variable domain, with the rest looked up from reference TRBV28 and TRBJ2-2, is DVKVTQSSRYLVKRTGEKVFLECVQDMDHENMFWYRQDPGLGLRLIYFSYDVKMKEKGDIPEGYSVSREKKERFSLILESASTNQTSMYLCASSLTSGVTGELFFGEGSRLTVL.

This chain connects TRBV7-2 to TRBJ1-1; weak D call: TRBD1 (5 bases). CDR3 length: 14 residues. Germline V gene lookup returns CDR1 SGHTA and CDR2 FQGNSA. V gave up 5 bases and J gave up 1 base, with 11 bases separating them. The CDR3 nucleotides are TGTGCCAGCAGCCCGAACGGGGGGAACACTGAAGCTTTCTTT. Translating it yields CASSPNGGNTEAFF.

This chain connects TRBV18 to TRBJ1-1, with D possibly matching TRBD1 (5 bases). This CDR3 region has 15 residues. Germline CDR1 reads KGHSH; CDR2 reads LQKENI. V lost 2 bases and J 2 bases, leaving 12 bases between the germline ends. CDR3 residues: CASSPGEGRNTEAFF. The CDR3 DNA reads as TGTGCCAGCTCACCAGGGGAGGGGAGAAACACTGAAGCTTTCTTT.

The V call is TRBV4-3, the J call TRBJ1-1; 8 bases line up with TRBD1. This CDR3 has 14 residues. The ends lost 1 base at V and 5 bases at J; junction bases unmatched: 3. Germline CDR1 and CDR2: LGHNA and YSLEER. This CDR3 reads CASSQGTGYTEAFF. CDR3 nucleotide sequence: TGCGCCAGCAGCCAAGGGACAGGGTATACTGAAGCTTTCTTT.

The J gene is TRBJ2-5, the V gene TRBV2, with D unclear. V was trimmed by 6 bases and J by 0 bases, leaving 8 bases between them. This CDR3 region has 13 residues. Germline V gene lookup returns CDR1 SNHLY and CDR2 FYNNEI. The CDR3 region has the DNA TGTGCCAGCAGCCCGGAAAACCAAGAGACCCAGTACTTC. This sequence encodes CASSPENQETQYF.

The chain carries TRBV6-2 or TRBV6-3 and TRBJ2-1; TRBD2 agrees at 13 bases. This CDR3 is 21 amino acids long. Germline lookup yields CDR1 MNHEY and CDR2 SVGEGT. J was trimmed by 0 bases and V by 7 bases; bases with no gene match: 18. CDR3 in amino acids: CASTPPPLTSGRPLSYNEQFF. The CDR3 bases are TGTGCCAGCACCCCACCCCCCCTGACTAGCGGGAGGCCACTCTCCTACAATGAGCAGTTCTTC.

This clone was detected only once. This chain connects TRBV28 to TRBJ1-2, with a tentative D call TRBD1 (5 bases). The CDR3 is 15 residues long. V lost 3 bases, J lost 4 bases, and 15 bases lay in between. The germline gives CDR1 MDHEN, CDR2 SYDVKM. CDR3 nucleotides: TGTGCCAGCAGTTTGAAGGGGAGGAACACCTATGGCTACACCTTC. Translated: CASSLKGRNTYGYTF.

The chain uses TRBV2 and TRBJ1-5, with D tentatively TRBD1 (6 bases). The CDR3 sequence is 14 residues long. Germline assignment: CDR1 SNHLY and CDR2 FYNNEI. Deletions cut 8 bases from V and 3 bases from J, with 14 bases between. The CDR3 is CASAGALPNQPQHF. The CDR3 bases are TGTGCCAGCGCGGGGGCCCTTCCCAATCAGCCCCAGCATTTT.

The chain links TRBV27 to TRBJ1-2; no definite D call. CDR3 length: 14 amino acids. Germline-derived CDR1 and CDR2 are MNHEY and SMNVEV (reference sequence). V lost 1 base, J lost 4 bases, and 10 bases lay in between. CDR3 sequence (DNA): TGTGCCAGCAGTTTATTTGGGTACGGCTATGGCTACACCTTC. It is translated as CASSLFGYGYGYTF.

V and J are TRBV7-2 and TRBJ1-5; no firm D call. Germline CDR1 SGHTA, CDR2 FQGNSA. Between the trimmed V and J ends, which lost 4 bases and 0 bases, there was a span of 7 bases. The CDR3 loop spans 14 amino acids. The CDR3 sequence is CASSSGLSNQPQHF. The CDR3 nucleotides read TGTGCCAGCAGCTCTGGCCTTAGCAATCAGCCCCAGCATTTT. The full variable domain, in which reference TRBV7-2 and TRBJ1-5 provide the parts outside the CDR3, is GAGVSQSPSNKVTEKGKDVELRCDPISGHTALYWYRQSLGQGLEFLIYFQGNSAPDKSGLPSDRFSAERTGGSVSTLTIQRTQQEDSAVYLCASSSGLSNQPQHFGDGTRLSIL.

V gene TRBV6-2 or TRBV6-3 combines with J gene TRBJ2-4; no definite D call. Germline loops: CDR1 MNHEY, CDR2 SVGEGT. V lost 6 bases and J lost 2, with 17 bases in between. CDR3 length: 16 amino acids. The CDR3 loop reads CASSPPVERSKNIQYF. The CDR3 DNA reads as TGTGCCAGCAGCCCACCGGTAGAACGATCCAAAAACATTCAGTACTTC.

For the CDR3, the DNA is TGTGCCAGCAGACCGGGGTCTAGCAATCAGCCCCAGCATTTT. This translates into CASRPGSSNQPQHF. The chain carries TRBV7-3 and TRBJ1-5; no reliable D call. The germline V and J ends were trimmed by 6 bases and 0 bases, with 9 bases remaining between them. This CDR3 has 14 residues. Germline assignment: CDR1 SGHTA and CDR2 FQGTGA.

The rearrangement links TRBV5-1 to TRBJ2-7; D might be TRBD1 (5 bases). The CDR3 consists of 15 residues. Germline loops: CDR1 SGHRS, CDR2 YFSETQ. V was pared by 4 bases and J by 3 bases, with 17 bases between. The CDR3 loop reads CASSGATTKVYEQYF. CDR3 nucleotide sequence: TGCGCCAGCAGCGGGGCAACTACTAAGGTCTACGAGCAGTACTTC.

The rearrangement joins TRBV11-3 to TRBJ2-5; D possibly corresponds to TRBD2 (6 bases). V was shortened by 5 bases and J by 5 bases, with 15 bases between the two germline ends. The CDR3 is 14 amino acids. CDR1 is SGHNT, CDR2 YENEEA, per germline. CDR3 nucleotides: TGTGCCAGCAGCCCGCGGGGCCGGGGGGAGACCCAGTACTTC. Its translation is CASSPRGRGETQYF. Filled out from reference TRBV11-3 and TRBJ2-5, the complete variable domain reads EAGVVQSPRYKIIEKKQPVAFWCNPISGHNTLYWYLQNLGQGPELLIRYENEEAVDDSQLPKDRFSAERLKGVDSTLKIQPAELGDSAVYLCASSPRGRGETQYFGPGTRLLVL.